This TCR beta chain came from a study of shared clonotypes between healthy human individuals. The CDR3 sequence is 18 residues long. V shed 0 bases and J 0 bases; nucleotides not matched to a gene: 6. Germline V CDR1 and CDR2: SGHRS, YFSETQ. In the sorted-subset replicate PCRs, 200 ng DNA, 25,000 to 30,000 T cell genomes, was used. Some clones are missing from TCRdb's copy, which holds only in-frame ones; the method was immunoSEQ multiplex PCR. Of roughly 2,300,000 clones listed, 85% to 95% were seen once; the top ten hold 0.37%. Remarks on this clone: Other DNA sequences from this sample encode an identical CDR3 as well.

This sequence joins TRBV5-1 and TRBJ2-1; 10 nucleotides align to TRBD2. The clonotype originates from a man aged 18-30 years in good health. Some clones in this sample may be carry-over from other donors' samples. Material for sequencing was naive CD4+ T cells from PBMCs. Sample subset: CD45RA+ positively selected. The CDR3 coding sequence is TGCGCCAGCAGCTTGGCCGTGGCTAGCGGGAGCTCCTACAATGAGCAGTTCTTC. As protein: CASSLAVASGSSYNEQFF.